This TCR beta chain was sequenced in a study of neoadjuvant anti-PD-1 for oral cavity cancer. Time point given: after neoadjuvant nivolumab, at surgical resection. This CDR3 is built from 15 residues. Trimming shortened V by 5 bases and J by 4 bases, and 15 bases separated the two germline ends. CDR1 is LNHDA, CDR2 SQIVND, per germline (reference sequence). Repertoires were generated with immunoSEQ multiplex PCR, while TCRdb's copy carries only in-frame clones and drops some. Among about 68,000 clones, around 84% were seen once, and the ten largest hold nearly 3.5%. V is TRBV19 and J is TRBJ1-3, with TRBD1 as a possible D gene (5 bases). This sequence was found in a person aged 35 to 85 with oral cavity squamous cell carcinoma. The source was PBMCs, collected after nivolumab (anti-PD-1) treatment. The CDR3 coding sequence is TGTGCCAGTAGTCCTCCTACGGGACCCGGAAACACCATATATTTT. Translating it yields CASSPPTGPGNTIYF.